The 32 T cell receptor beta chains below were found in one sample sequenced in a study of cytomegalovirus exposure and HLA in healthy donors. PCR amplification relied on 60 Vbeta primers (plus 13 Jbeta primers). TCRdb keeps only in-frame clones here, not all; method: immunoSEQ multiplex PCR. The listing contains about 200,000 clones. The sample comprised PBMCs. The receptors were gathered from a girl aged 2 to 10 in good health and CMV-seropositive.

The chain recombines TRBV29-1 with TRBJ2-1; TRBD2 matches at 7 bases. Germline lookup yields CDR1 SQVTM and CDR2 ANQGSEA. Losses at the gene ends were 3 bases for V and 10 bases for J; bases not matched to a gene: 6. The length of the CDR3 is 12 residues. The CDR3 nucleotides read TGCAGCGTTGACCGATTGGGGGGGGAGCAGTTCTTC. Encoded protein: CSVDRLGGEQFF.

The chain is built from TRBV9 and TRBJ1-2; D is uncertain. CDR3 length: 14 amino acids. Germline V gives CDR1 SGDLS, CDR2 YYNGEE. Deletions cut 6 bases from V and 6 bases from J, with 18 bases between. The CDR3 region has the DNA TGTGCCAGCAAGGGTTTAAGGACTGGAGATGGCTACACCTTC. This gives the protein CASKGLRTGDGYTF.

The CDR3, as DNA: TGTGCCAGCAGTTATTGGGTTTCCGAGACAGGGGGTTACAATGAGCAGTTCTTC. Translating gives CASSYWVSETGGYNEQFF. The rearrangement links TRBV6-9 to TRBJ2-1; 9 bases fit TRBD1. This CDR3 comprises 18 residues. Germline-derived CDR1 and CDR2 are MNHGY and SVAAGI. J lost 4 bases, V lost 1 base, and 11 bases had no gene match.

The chain carries TRBV19 and TRBJ2-1, with TRBD2 matching over 9 bases. The germline CDR1 and CDR2 sequences are LNHDA and SQIVND (reference sequence). With V trimmed by 4 bases and J by 5 bases, 9 bases remained unmatched. This CDR3 has 16 residues. The CDR3 sequence is CASSTKAGGLHNEQFF. CDR3 DNA: TGTGCCAGTAGTACCAAAGCGGGAGGCCTCCACAATGAGCAGTTCTTC.

The rearrangement joins TRBV18 to TRBJ2-4; TRBD2 matches at 8 bases. The CDR3 consists of 14 residues. From germline, CDR1 is KGHSH and CDR2 LQKENI. J gave up 8 bases and V 3 bases, and 6 bases lay outside the gene matches. The CDR3 bases are TGTGCCAGCTCACCCGGGACTAGTGGTGACATTCAGTACTTC. It encodes CASSPGTSGDIQYF.

The chain is built from TRBV10-3 and TRBJ2-7; TRBD2 is a possible D gene (6 bases). Trimming removed 4 bases from V and 4 bases from J, with 14 bases in between. The CDR3 consists of 14 residues. CDR1 and CDR2 (germline): ENHRY, SYGVKD. CDR3 DNA: TGTGCCATCAGTGGGGAGGAATATCGTTACGAGCAGTACTTC. It translates to CAISGEEYRYEQYF.

This chain links TRBV6-6 with TRBJ2-7; 7 bases fit TRBD1. The CDR3 covers 14 residues. V lost 0 bases, J lost 2 bases, and 1 base stayed unmatched. Germline CDR1 MNHNY, CDR2 SVGAGI (reference sequence). The CDR3 loop is CASSYSGTAYEQYF. CDR3 bases: TGTGCCAGCAGTTACTCAGGGACAGCCTACGAGCAGTACTTC.

The chain is built from TRBV25-1 and TRBJ1-5; maybe TRBD1 (5 bases). The CDR3 length is 13 residues. CDR1 and CDR2 (germline): MGHDK, SYGVNS. V lost 8 bases and J 2 bases, leaving 10 bases between the germline ends. The CDR3 reads CASAQGGNQPQHF. CDR3 sequence (DNA): TGTGCCAGCGCCCAGGGCGGCAATCAGCCCCAGCATTTT.

The V gene is TRBV29-1, the J gene TRBJ2-7; tentative D call: TRBD2 (5 bases). V was clipped by 6 bases and J by 0 bases, with 9 bases between them. This CDR3 contains 12 residues. CDR1 and CDR2 from the germline V gene are SQVTM and ANQGSEA. The CDR3 here is CSVSGASYEQYF. The CDR3 bases are TGCAGCGTCAGCGGAGCCTCCTACGAGCAGTACTTC.

V usage is TRBV27 and J usage is TRBJ2-2, with a tentative D call TRBD1 (6 bases). This CDR3 comprises 16 residues. Germline lookup yields CDR1 MNHEY and CDR2 SMNVEV (reference sequence). The ends were cut back, 5 bases at V and 2 bases at J, with 15 bases in the middle. The CDR3 nucleotides are TGTGCCAGCAGTCCGGGGACAATACCCAACACCGGGGAGCTGTTTTTT. Protein: CASSPGTIPNTGELFF.

The chain has TRBV15 and TRBJ2-3; weak D call: TRBD1 (7 bases). CDR1 is LNHNV and CDR2 is YYDKDF in the germline V gene (reference sequence). The CDR3 is 17 residues long. Trimming removed 0 bases from V and 6 bases from J, with 19 bases in between. The CDR3 nucleotides are TGTGCCACCAGCAGAGATCAGGGGGGAACCCTTCGGGATACGCAGTATTTT. This gives the protein CATSRDQGGTLRDTQYF.

The chain recombines TRBV6-6 with TRBJ1-5, with D maybe TRBD1 (5 bases). The CDR3 totals 13 residues. The ends were cut back, 4 bases at V and 5 bases at J, with 9 bases in the middle. In germline, CDR1 is MNHNY, CDR2 SVGAGI (reference sequence). The CDR3 loop is CASSFGGDQPQHF. CDR3 nucleotide sequence: TGTGCCAGCAGTTTCGGGGGGGATCAGCCCCAGCATTTT.

This chain uses TRBV28 with TRBJ2-7, with 8 nucleotides matching TRBD1. The CDR3 sequence is 14 residues long. Germline loops: CDR1 MDHEN, CDR2 SYDVKM. V lost 5 bases and J lost 6; bases outside the gene matches: 9. CDR3 sequence: CASSKDRVLLEQYF. DNA of the CDR3: TGTGCCAGCAGTAAGGACAGGGTACTGCTCGAGCAGTACTTC.

The chain joins TRBV6-6 to TRBJ2-1; 8 bases fit TRBD2. Germline V CDR1 and CDR2: MNHNY, SVGAGI (reference sequence). With 7 bases clipped from V and 8 bases from J, the junction kept 10 bases outside the gene matches. The CDR3 spans 14 residues. The CDR3 spells CASKKREYIDEQFF. The CDR3 region has the DNA TGTGCCAGCAAGAAGCGGGAGTATATTGATGAGCAGTTCTTC.

In nucleotides, the CDR3 is TGTGCCAGCAGCTTAGATAGGGGGAGAAGCTATGGCTACACCTTC. This codes for CASSLDRGRSYGYTF. The chain is built from TRBV7-2 and TRBJ1-2; D may be TRBD1 (6 bases). Germline lookup yields CDR1 SGHTA and CDR2 FQGNSA. This CDR3 contains 15 residues. The V and J ends lost 1 base and 4 bases respectively, with 13 bases between them.

A remark on this clone: Mismatch with germline at one junction end may stem from a read error. The chain uses TRBV15 and TRBJ2-7; 11 bases match TRBD1. Germline values: CDR1 LNHNV, CDR2 YYDKDF (reference sequence). This CDR3 is 14 amino acids long. CDR3 coding DNA: TGTGCCACCAGCAGAGGGGACAGGGGGTACGGGCAGTACTTC. This codes for CATSRGDRGYGQYF.

V and J are TRBV15 and TRBJ2-2; D possibly corresponds to TRBD2 (5 bases). Looked up from germline, CDR1 is LNHNV and CDR2 is YYDKDF (reference sequence). The V end was cut by 5 bases, the J end by 6 bases, with 16 bases between. This CDR3 is built from 15 residues. The CDR3 spells CATSPIRSGSGELFF. DNA of the CDR3: TGTGCCACCAGCCCAATAAGGTCGGGGTCCGGGGAGCTGTTTTTT.

The V and J genes are TRBV27 and TRBJ2-7, with 7 bases fitting TRBD1. Trimming at V came to 2 bases and at J to 3 bases, leaving 4 bases not matched to a gene. Per germline, CDR1 MNHEY and CDR2 SMNVEV (reference sequence). This CDR3 spans 14 amino acids. The DNA for the CDR3 is TGTGCCAGCAGTTTAGGTGGGACAGACTACGAGCAGTACTTC. It specifies CASSLGGTDYEQYF.

The chain is built from TRBV5-1 and TRBJ1-4, with 12 bases identical to TRBD1. This CDR3 has 17 residues. From germline, CDR1 is SGHRS and CDR2 YFSETQ. The trim removed 4 bases at V and 5 bases at J, leaving 9 bases unmatched. The CDR3 reads CASSRTGTGGLNEKLFF. CDR3 nucleotide sequence: TGCGCCAGCAGCCGTACCGGGACAGGGGGCCTCAATGAAAAACTGTTTTTT.

The chain carries TRBV18 and TRBJ2-7, with D unclear. Germline V gene sequence: CDR1 KGHSH, CDR2 LQKENI. Between the trimmed V and J ends, which lost 3 bases and 7 bases, there was a span of 10 bases. CDR3 length: 12 amino acids. CDR3 bases: TGTGCCAGCTCACCGACTCGGTGGGAGCAGTACTTC. This codes for CASSPTRWEQYF. Combining the CDR3 with reference TRBV18 and TRBJ2-7 gives the whole variable domain NAGVMQNPRHLVRRRGQEARLRCSPMKGHSHVYWYRQLPEEGLKFMVYLQKENIIDESGMPKERFSAEFPKEGPSILRIQQVVRGDSAAYFCASSPTRWEQYFGPGTRLTVT.

J is TRBJ2-7 and V is TRBV7-9; 9 bases map to TRBD2. CDR3 length equals 18 residues. The V and J ends lost 5 bases and 0 bases, in that order; junction bases with no gene match: 14. Germline CDR1 SEHNR, CDR2 FQNEAQ (reference sequence). For the CDR3, the DNA is TGTGCCAGCAGCGCCAGGACTAGCGCCTTTTGGAGCTCCTACGAGCAGTACTTC. It encodes CASSARTSAFWSSYEQYF.

This chain links TRBV5-1 with TRBJ2-7; 7 bases align to TRBD1. Germline CDR1 and CDR2: SGHRS and YFSETQ. This CDR3 has 14 residues. The V gene end was trimmed by 2 bases and the J gene end by 6 bases; junction bases not matched to a gene: 8. Here the CDR3 DNA reads TGCGCCAGCAGCTTTACTACAGGGGTAGGCGAGCAGTACTTC. Its protein is CASSFTTGVGEQYF.

Worth noting for this clone: Other DNA sequences within the sample encode an identical CDR3. The V call is TRBV28, the J call TRBJ1-2; maybe TRBD1 (5 bases). Trimming stripped 2 bases from V and 2 bases from J, with 12 bases between. Looked up from germline, CDR1 is MDHEN and CDR2 is SYDVKM. This CDR3 is built from 15 residues. CDR3 in amino acids: CASSLGLQGNYGYTF. CDR3 bases: TGTGCCAGCAGTTTAGGTCTCCAGGGCAACTATGGCTACACCTTC.

V gene TRBV10-3 combines with J gene TRBJ1-5; no definite D call. The V and J ends lost 3 bases and 7 bases respectively, with 13 bases between them. The germline CDR1 and CDR2 sequences are ENHRY and SYGVKD. CDR3 length equals 14 residues. DNA for the CDR3: TGTGCCATCAGTGATGCATTGGAGGACCAGCCCCAGCATTTT. Translating gives CAISDALEDQPQHF.

The chain links TRBV27 to TRBJ2-1, with 10 positions matching TRBD2. CDR1 and CDR2 from the germline V gene are MNHEY and SMNVEV (reference sequence). Germline trimming cut 6 bases from V and 6 bases from J; bases unmatched to any gene: 8. This CDR3 has 15 amino acids. CDR3 bases: TGTGCCAGCAGGGCTAGCGGGAGCCCTCTCAATGAGCAGTTCTTC. Translation: CASRASGSPLNEQFF.

The rearrangement links TRBV10-3 to TRBJ1-4; the D gene is possibly TRBD1 (6 bases). CDR1 is ENHRY, CDR2 SYGVKD, per germline. Trimming took 2 bases from V and 11 from J, leaving 15 bases between them. There are 14 residues in the CDR3. The DNA of the CDR3 is TGTGCCATCAGTGAGATGGAGACAGGCGGTAAACTGTTTTTT. Translated, it gives CAISEMETGGKLFF.

CDR3: CASSQGVGYGYTF. As DNA, the CDR3 is TGTGCCAGCAGCCAGGGCGTCGGCTATGGCTACACCTTC. This chain connects TRBV14 to TRBJ1-2, with D unclear. The CDR3 length is 13 residues. The germline gives CDR1 SGHDN, CDR2 FVKESK. The ends were cut back, 3 bases at V and 4 bases at J, with 9 bases in the middle.

This chain uses TRBV18 with TRBJ2-1; D possibly corresponds to TRBD1 (6 bases). The germline V gene has CDR1 KGHSH and CDR2 LQKENI. This CDR3 comprises 17 residues. V was shortened by 2 bases and J by 8 bases, with 22 bases between the two germline ends. The CDR3 DNA follows: TGTGCCAGCTCACCAGTCATGAGCCAGGGGAGCATATATGAGCAGTTCTTC. The encoded protein is CASSPVMSQGSIYEQFF.

This sequence joins TRBV9 and TRBJ2-7, with a tentative D call TRBD1 (8 bases). The CDR3 contains 15 residues. Per the germline V gene, CDR1 is SGDLS and CDR2 is YYNGEE. Trimming stripped 0 bases from V and 3 bases from J, with 13 bases between. The CDR3 here is CASSVGGGQDYEQYF. CDR3 nucleotide sequence: TGTGCCAGCAGCGTAGGGGGGGGACAGGACTACGAGCAGTACTTC.

The chain couples TRBV9 to TRBJ2-2; D is perhaps TRBD1 (5 bases). This CDR3 has 16 residues. Germline values: CDR1 SGDLS, CDR2 YYNGEE. V lost 5 bases to trimming and J lost 1 base, with 15 bases between them. The CDR3 spells CASRSDSKLNTGELFF. CDR3 coding DNA: TGTGCCAGCAGGTCTGACAGCAAACTGAACACCGGGGAGCTGTTTTTT.

A note on this clone: Other DNA sequences of this sample code for an identical CDR3. The chain links TRBV28 to TRBJ1-1, with D unclear. Trimming took off 5 bases at V and 3 bases at J, with 7 bases between the two ends. From germline, CDR1 is MDHEN and CDR2 SYDVKM. This CDR3 contains 12 residues. CDR3 region: CASSGPDTEAFF. The CDR3 bases are TGTGCCAGCAGTGGGCCTGACACTGAAGCTTTCTTT.

The rearrangement joins TRBV7-2 to TRBJ1-2; 7 bases are a match to TRBD1. The CDR3 covers 13 residues. CDR1 SGHTA and CDR2 FQGNSA come from the germline V gene. The V gene end was trimmed by 3 bases and the J gene end by 6 bases; junction bases not matched to a gene: 4. The CDR3 DNA sequence: TGTGCCAGCAGCTTTGGACAGGACGATGGCTACACCTTC. Translating it yields CASSFGQDDGYTF.